The 2 T cell receptor beta chains reported below all come from one sample, sequenced in a study of OX40 agonist ivuxolimab in advanced cancers. Assay: immunoSEQ multiplex PCR; the TCRdb copy retains only in-frame clones and omits some. The sample holds around 35,000 clones; about 90% are singletons and the top ten take around 19%. The material sequenced was CD4+ or CD8+ T cells sorted from blood, taken in a trial of the OX40 agonist ivuxolimab. Source of these receptors: an adult with an advanced solid tumor such as melanoma, head and neck, liver or kidney cancer.

The chain couples TRBV19 to TRBJ2-5, with D possibly being TRBD1 or TRBD2 (5 bases each). V was shortened by 6 bases and J by 3 bases, with 11 bases between the two germline ends. The CDR3 runs to 13 residues. The germline V gene encodes CDR1 LNHDA and CDR2 SQIVND (reference sequence). The CDR3 nucleotides are TGTGCCAGTAGAAACCGGGGCGAAGAGACCCAGTACTTC. It translates to CASRNRGEETQYF.

This sequence joins TRBV7-3 and TRBJ2-6; the D gene is possibly TRBD2 (5 bases). The CDR3 sequence is 18 residues long. Germline CDR1 SGHTA, CDR2 FQGTGA. V lost 4 bases and J lost 4, with 20 bases in between. The CDR3 region has the DNA TGTGCCAGCAGCTCGGACGGTAGCGCCTCGACCGGGGCCAACGTCCTGACTTTC. Residues: CASSSDGSASTGANVLTF.